The 32 T cell receptor beta chains in this list originate from one sample, sequenced in a study of human T cells and chemical hapten exposure. Described time point: patch test 2, 6 weeks after DPC sensitization. Treatment indicated: therapeutic diphenylcyclopropenone sensitization with weekly scalp DPC. In TCRdb, the RACE reads were re-called with MiXCR into one record per CDR3 protein. The sample holds about 110,000 distinct CDR3 sequences, 9.2% seen once. The source material was whole blood, sampled in connection with sensitization to the hapten diphenylcyclopropenone (DPC). The origin of the receptors is a woman aged 40 to 50 with alopecia areata. Some clones in this sample may be carry-over from other donors' samples.

The chain is built from TRBV9 and TRBJ1-2, with TRBD1 as a possible D gene (6 bases). The V end lost 0 bases, the J end lost 8 bases, and 11 bases lay between the germline ends. The CDR3 sequence is 13 residues long. Germline V gives CDR1 SGDLS, CDR2 YYNGEE. The CDR3 coding sequence is TGTGCCAGCAGCGTAGTGGGGGGCGCGGGCTACACCTTC. Protein sequence: CASSVVGGAGYTF.

This clonotype was found many times. The chain recombines TRBV2 with TRBJ1-6; a weak D match, TRBD1 (6 bases). The CDR3 totals 14 residues. CDR1 SNHLY and CDR2 FYNNEI come from the germline V gene. The V end lost 6 bases, the J end lost 3 bases, and 9 bases lay between the germline ends. The CDR3 loop is CASRGGIYNSPLHF. The CDR3 coding sequence is TGTGCCAGCAGAGGGGGGATCTATAATTCACCCCTCCACTTT.

The sample holds many counts of this clonotype. This chain links TRBV28 with TRBJ1-4, with 7 bases that match TRBD1. This CDR3 is built from 14 residues. Per the germline V gene, CDR1 is MDHEN and CDR2 is SYDVKM. Germline trimming cut 6 bases from V and 2 bases from J; bases unmatched to any gene: 3. The CDR3 spells CASSLRGTNEKLFF. Written as DNA, the CDR3 is TGTGCCAGCAGCCTCAGGGGGACTAATGAAAAACTGTTTTTT.

This clonotype was detected ten times or more. CDR3 sequence: CASSLSGGLGTYEQYF. Here the CDR3 DNA reads TGTGCCAGCAGTTTAAGTGGGGGGCTGGGGACCTACGAGCAGTACTTC. The chain carries TRBV27 and TRBJ2-7; D tentatively reads TRBD1 or TRBD2 (6 bases each). The length of the CDR3 is 16 residues. V lost 2 bases and J 2 bases, leaving 16 bases between the germline ends. Germline CDR1 is MNHEY and CDR2 is SMNVEV (reference sequence).

CDR3: CASRDRGLSPLHF. DNA for the CDR3: TGTGCCAGCCGGGACAGGGGTCTTTCACCCCTCCACTTT. This chain uses TRBV27 with TRBJ1-6, with 10 bases matching TRBD1. This CDR3 spans 13 amino acids. CDR1 and CDR2 (germline): MNHEY, SMNVEV (reference sequence). Trimming at V came to 8 bases and at J to 9 bases, leaving 4 bases not matched to a gene.

This clonotype has ten or more counts. The chain is built from TRBV4-1 and TRBJ2-7; D is unresolved. Germline values: CDR1 MGHRA, CDR2 YSYEKL. The CDR3 runs 13 residues. The V and J ends lost 0 bases and 5 bases respectively, with 8 bases between them. Here the CDR3 DNA reads TGCGCCAGCAGCCAAGATCTCGGTAACGAGCAGTACTTC. It yields the protein CASSQDLGNEQYF.

This clonotype occurred a few times. This chain joins TRBV7-2 and TRBJ2-5; 10 bases agree with TRBD2. CDR1 and CDR2 from the germline V gene are SGHTA and FQGNSA. Trimming took 5 bases from V and 10 from J; bases not matched to a gene: 13. There are 15 residues in the CDR3. CDR3 in DNA: TGTGCCAGCAGCCAGCGGGGGGGCCGTTTCTTAGACCAGTACTTC. Encoded protein: CASSQRGGRFLDQYF.

This clonotype showed up many times. This chain uses TRBV6-1 with TRBJ1-2; 9 bases line up with TRBD1. CDR1 is MNHNS and CDR2 is SASEGT in the germline V gene. The CDR3 consists of 12 residues. With V trimmed by 6 bases and J by 7 bases, 3 bases remained unmatched. CDR3 residues: CASRGTGTGYTF. The CDR3 DNA reads TGTGCCAGCAGGGGGACAGGGACTGGCTACACCTTC.

This clonotype has only a few counts. The chain couples TRBV25-1 to TRBJ1-1; tentative D call: TRBD1 (5 bases). The V gene's germline CDR1 is MGHDK and CDR2 SYGVNS. CDR3 size: 14 residues. Trimming stripped 5 bases from V and 1 base from J, with 11 bases between. The CDR3 region has the DNA TGTGCCAGCAGTCCCCGAAGGGGGAACACTGAAGCTTTCTTT. Residues: CASSPRRGNTEAFF.

This clonotype came up many times. The V call is TRBV6-6, the J call TRBJ2-1; D is perhaps TRBD2 (6 bases). The CDR3 extends over 15 amino acids. The V gene lost 5 bases and the J gene lost 1 base, with 12 bases spanning the gap. CDR1 is MNHNY and CDR2 is SVGAGI in the germline V gene (reference sequence). The CDR3 DNA follows: TGTGCCAGCAGTAAGCTAGCGTCTTCCTACAATGAGCAGTTCTTC. Protein product: CASSKLASSYNEQFF.

This clonotype was detected only a few times. This clone may be a read error of a much larger clone one base away. This chain connects TRBV7-2 to TRBJ1-2; maybe TRBD1 (5 bases). Germline assignment: CDR1 SGHTA and CDR2 FQGNSA. V was clipped by 2 bases and J by 2 bases, with 9 bases between them. The CDR3 is made up of 14 amino acids. CDR3 nucleotides: TGTGCCAGCAGCTTAATGCAGGGCAACTATGGCTACACCTTC. Translated, it gives CASSLMQGNYGYTF.

The J gene is TRBJ2-5, the V gene TRBV19; D tentatively fits TRBD1 or TRBD2 (5 bases each). The germline V gene has CDR1 LNHDA and CDR2 SQIVND (reference sequence). V was trimmed by 5 bases and J by 5 bases, leaving 18 bases between them. CDR3 size: 15 residues. The CDR3 is CASSRTGRLGETQYF. The CDR3 DNA follows: TGTGCCAGTAGTCGTACGGGACGGCTCGGTGAGACCCAGTACTTC.

In this sample, this clonotype turned up a few times. The CDR3 DNA follows: TGTGCCAGCAGCTCCCGGACAGGGGGCGGCACCGGGGAGCTGTTTTTT. Its translation: CASSSRTGGGTGELFF. The V call is TRBV7-8, the J call TRBJ2-2; 11 nucleotides line up with TRBD1. This CDR3 is 16 amino acids long. V was pared by 4 bases and J by 4 bases, with 5 bases of the junction left unmatched. Germline CDR1 SGHVS, CDR2 FQNEAQ.

This clonotype was seen many times. The chain recombines TRBV10-3 with TRBJ2-7, with D uncertain. CDR3 size: 14 residues. CDR1 ENHRY and CDR2 SYGVKD come from the germline V gene. V lost 9 bases and J lost 2, with 17 bases in between. The CDR3 region is CAMGRERAPYEQYF. The CDR3 coding sequence is TGTGCCATGGGAAGAGAAAGGGCACCCTACGAGCAGTACTTC.

This clonotype was picked up many times. The chain couples TRBV7-2 to TRBJ1-1; the D is unclear. The germline V gene encodes CDR1 SGHTA and CDR2 FQGNSA. The CDR3 loop spans 14 amino acids. Trimming cost V 5 bases and J 5 bases, with 15 bases left between them. CDR3 nucleotides: TGTGCCAGCAGCCCCACCAGGTTTGGGACTGAAGCTTTCTTT. As protein: CASSPTRFGTEAFF.

This clonotype appeared a few times. This chain connects TRBV5-5 to TRBJ2-2; D gene ambiguous. Trimming took off 1 base at V and 5 bases at J, with 12 bases between the two ends. The germline V gene has CDR1 SGHKS and CDR2 YYEKEE (reference sequence). The CDR3 is made up of 15 amino acids. Written as DNA, the CDR3 is TGTGCCAGCAGCTTGCTGACCCTTGGAACCGGGGAGCTGTTTTTT. Translation gives CASSLLTLGTGELFF. Based on the CDR3 plus reference TRBV5-5 and TRBJ2-2, the full variable domain is DAGVTQSPTHLIKTRGQQVTLRCSPISGHKSVSWYQQVLGQGPQFIFQYYEKEERGRGNFPDRFSARQFPNYSSELNVNALLLGDSALYLCASSLLTLGTGELFFGEGSRLTVL.

In its sample, this clonotype was seen a few times. The genes are TRBV7-9 and TRBJ1-2; 7 bases are a match to TRBD1. There are 12 residues in the CDR3. The trim removed 10 bases at V and 4 bases at J, leaving 6 bases unmatched. The germline gives CDR1 SEHNR, CDR2 FQNEAQ (reference sequence). The CDR3 region has the DNA TGTGCCATAAGACAGGGTAGCTATGGCTACACCTTC. Its translation: CAIRQGSYGYTF.

This clonotype has a handful of counts. The J gene is TRBJ2-7, the V gene TRBV28; D is perhaps TRBD2 (5 bases). In germline, CDR1 is MDHEN, CDR2 SYDVKM. This CDR3 comprises 14 residues. The V end lost 3 bases, the J end lost 3 bases, and 12 bases lay between the germline ends. The CDR3, as DNA: TGTGCCAGCAGTTTTACCGGGGAAGTCTACGAGCAGTACTTC. Translation gives CASSFTGEVYEQYF.

This clonotype was observed a handful of times. The chain uses TRBV28 and TRBJ1-1; no clear D. Germline values: CDR1 MDHEN, CDR2 SYDVKM. CDR3 size: 13 residues. V was shortened by 1 base and J by 2 bases, with 5 bases between the two germline ends. This CDR3 is CASSLYRNTEAFF. The DNA of the CDR3 is TGTGCCAGCAGTTTATACAGAAACACTGAAGCTTTCTTT.

This clonotype was seen repeatedly, ten times or more. This chain connects TRBV27 to TRBJ1-3, with D hard to call. Trimming stripped 6 bases from V and 0 bases from J, with 6 bases between. This CDR3 has 13 residues. Per germline, CDR1 MNHEY and CDR2 SMNVEV (reference sequence). The CDR3, as DNA: TGTGCCAGCAGGCCCTTCTCTGGAAACACCATATATTTT. Its protein product is CASRPFSGNTIYF.

This clonotype was picked up many times. CDR3 bases: TGCGCCAGCAGCCCGTGGACAGACGGCTACACCTTC. This codes for CASSPWTDGYTF. This sequence joins TRBV5-1 and TRBJ1-2, with a weak D call TRBD1 (6 bases). Looked up from germline, CDR1 is SGHRS and CDR2 is YFSETQ. V gave up 4 bases and J gave up 8 bases, with 12 bases separating them. The CDR3 runs 12 residues. Based on the CDR3 plus reference TRBV5-1 and TRBJ1-2, the full variable domain is KAGVTQTPRYLIKTRGQQVTLSCSPISGHRSVSWYQQTPGQGLQFLFEYFSETQRNKGNFPGRFSGRQFSNSRSEMNVSTLELGDSALYLCASSPWTDGYTFGSGTRLTVV.

This clonotype was counted many times. The V call is TRBV5-6, the J call TRBJ2-3; 7 bases match TRBD1. The CDR3 runs to 15 residues. V shed 7 bases and J 0 bases; nucleotides not matched to a gene: 8. Germline V gene sequence: CDR1 SGHDT, CDR2 YYEEEE. CDR3 bases: TGTGCCAGCGAATCACAGGGGACGAGCACAGATACGCAGTATTTT. It is translated as CASESQGTSTDTQYF.

This clonotype was counted ten times or more. The chain recombines TRBV7-9 with TRBJ2-5; no reliable D call. The CDR3 runs to 13 residues. The V gene's germline CDR1 is SEHNR and CDR2 FQNEAQ (reference sequence). Trimming took 2 bases from V and 6 from J, leaving 10 bases between them. CDR3 nucleotide sequence: TGTGCCAGCAGCTTAATCGAGCGAAAGACCCAGTACTTC. The encoded protein is CASSLIERKTQYF. Combining the CDR3 with reference TRBV7-9 and TRBJ2-5 gives the whole variable domain DTGVSQNPRHKITKRGQNVTFRCDPISEHNRLYWYRQTLGQGPEFLTYFQNEAQLEKSRLLSDRFSAERPKGSFSTLEIQRTEQGDSAMYLCASSLIERKTQYFGPGTRLLVL.

This clonotype has at least ten counts. The chain employs TRBV6-6 and TRBJ2-3, with a possible D match to TRBD2 (5 bases). Germline V gene sequence: CDR1 MNHNY, CDR2 SVGAGI (reference sequence). V gave up 5 bases and J gave up 12 bases, with 12 bases separating them. CDR3 length: 11 amino acids. Written as DNA, the CDR3 is TGTGCCAGCAGTGTTCCGGGAAAACAGTATTTT. Amino acid sequence: CASSVPGKQYF.

A few counts support this clonotype. Germline and junction disagree at one end, which may indicate a read error. The rearrangement joins TRBV19 to TRBJ1-1; D gene unclear. Germline CDR1 LNHDA, CDR2 SQIVND (reference sequence). CDR3 length equals 15 residues. The CDR3 loop is CASSIAARRNPEAFF. DNA of the CDR3: TGTGCCAGTAGTATAGCAGCGAGAAGGAACCCTGAAGCTTTCTTT.

This clonotype was seen a few times. The chain employs TRBV2 and TRBJ2-3; TRBD1 matches at 8 bases. Germline CDR1 reads SNHLY; CDR2 reads FYNNEI. This CDR3 contains 14 residues. V lost 6 bases to trimming and J lost 4 bases; unmatched junction nucleotides: 6. The DNA of the CDR3 is TGTGCCAGCAGGGCAGGACAGGGCCCAGATACGCAGTATTTT. This codes for CASRAGQGPDTQYF.

CDR3 DNA: TGTGCCAGCAGCTTGTGGGGGCAAGCCCAGCATTTT. Translation gives CASSLWGQAQHF. The rearrangement links TRBV5-8 to TRBJ1-5; possible D gene TRBD1, 6 bases. The CDR3 runs 12 residues. The germline gives CDR1 SGHTS, CDR2 YDEGEE. V lost 1 base and J lost 11, with 10 bases in between.

This chain joins TRBV28 and TRBJ1-2, with D uncertain. The germline V gene has CDR1 MDHEN and CDR2 SYDVKM. Trimming cost V 6 bases and J 4 bases, with 9 bases left between them. CDR3 length: 12 residues. This chain's CDR3 is CASSLQSYGYTF. The CDR3 region has the DNA TGTGCCAGCAGCCTGCAATCCTATGGCTACACCTTC.

This clonotype was counted at least ten times. The chain couples TRBV18 to TRBJ1-5; D gene uncertain. The germline V and J ends were trimmed by 3 bases and 0 bases, with 9 bases remaining between them. CDR3 length: 15 residues. Germline CDR1 is KGHSH and CDR2 is LQKENI. In DNA, the CDR3 is TGTGCCAGCTCACCGGGGATCCATAGCAATCAGCCCCAGCATTTT. Translation gives CASSPGIHSNQPQHF.

This clonotype was observed at least ten times. The chain has TRBV6-4 and TRBJ1-6; D not certain. Germline CDR1 reads MRHNA; CDR2 reads SNTAGT. Deletions cut 0 bases from V and 14 bases from J, with 11 bases between. This CDR3 region has 13 residues. The CDR3 is CASSDSILGTLHF. The CDR3 DNA reads as TGTGCCAGCAGTGACTCGATACTGGGGACCCTCCACTTT.

The chain links TRBV28 to TRBJ2-3; D might be TRBD2 (6 bases). V shed 6 bases and J shed 7 bases, with 17 bases lying between them. This CDR3 has 14 amino acids. Germline CDR1 reads MDHEN; CDR2 reads SYDVKM. The DNA for the CDR3 is TGTGCCAGCAGGCCTCCGGGGGAGGTGAATACGCAGTATTTT. Its translation is CASRPPGEVNTQYF.

This chain links TRBV2 with TRBJ1-2; 7 bases line up with TRBD1. This CDR3 has 13 amino acids. Trimming at V came to 4 bases and at J to 8 bases, leaving 7 bases not matched to a gene. The germline CDR1 and CDR2 sequences are SNHLY and FYNNEI. CDR3 bases: TGTGCCAGCAGTGTACAGGGGACTTACGGCTACACCTTC. Translation gives CASSVQGTYGYTF.